The sample holds many counts of the clone carrying this T cell receptor beta chain. Antigen unknown. Every donor provided 9.5 to 10 milliliters of peripheral blood. Germline CDR1 KGHDR, CDR2 SFDVKD. Trimming took off 2 bases at V and 0 bases at J, with 10 bases between the two ends. CDR3 length: 16 amino acids. The data derive from a study of blood T cells in healthy people across ages. Sample-barcoded 5' priming and a J-beta primer mix drove a second PCR of roughly 7 to 11 cycles. Every single cDNA molecule received a tag from a template-switch adaptor with 12 random nucleotides. TCRdb processed the 5' RACE reads anew with MiXCR; each CDR3 protein has one entry. The table has some 640,000 distinct CDR3 sequences, roughly 49% seen once; the top ten hold under 35%. Study-level results: Strong correlation was found linking TCR beta diversity to naive T cell percentage.

The sample was blood. The chain employs TRBV24-1 and TRBJ2-4; D is undetermined. The TCR sequence derives from a woman aged 60-75 years in good health. This chain's CDR3 is CATSDSRQVAKNIQYF. The CDR3 DNA follows: TGTGCCACCAGTGATTCTCGACAAGTAGCCAAAAACATTCAGTACTTC.